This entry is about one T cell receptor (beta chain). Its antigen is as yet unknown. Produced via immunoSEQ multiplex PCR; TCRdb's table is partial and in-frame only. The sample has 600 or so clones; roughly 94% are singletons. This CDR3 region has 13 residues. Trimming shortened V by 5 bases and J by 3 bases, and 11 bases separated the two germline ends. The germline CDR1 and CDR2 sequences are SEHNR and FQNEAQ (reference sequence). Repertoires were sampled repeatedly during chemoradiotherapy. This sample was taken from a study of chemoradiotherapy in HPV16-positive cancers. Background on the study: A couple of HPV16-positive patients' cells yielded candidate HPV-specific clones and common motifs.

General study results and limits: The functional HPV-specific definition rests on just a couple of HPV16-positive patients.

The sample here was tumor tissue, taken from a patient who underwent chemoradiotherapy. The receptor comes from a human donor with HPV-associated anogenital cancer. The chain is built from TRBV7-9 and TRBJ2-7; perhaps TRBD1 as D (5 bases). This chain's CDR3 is CASSASQGYEQYF. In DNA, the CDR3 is TGTGCCAGCAGCGCGAGCCAGGGCTACGAGCAGTACTTC.